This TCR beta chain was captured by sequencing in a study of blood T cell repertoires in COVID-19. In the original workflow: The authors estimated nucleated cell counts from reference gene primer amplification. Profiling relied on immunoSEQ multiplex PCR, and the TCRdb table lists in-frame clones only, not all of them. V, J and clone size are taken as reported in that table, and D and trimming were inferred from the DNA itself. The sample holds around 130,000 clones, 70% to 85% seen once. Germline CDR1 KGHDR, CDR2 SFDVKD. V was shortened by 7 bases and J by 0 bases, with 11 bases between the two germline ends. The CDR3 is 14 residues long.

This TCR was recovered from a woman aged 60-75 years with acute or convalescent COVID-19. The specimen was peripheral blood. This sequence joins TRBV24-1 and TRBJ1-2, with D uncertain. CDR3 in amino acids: CATRRIRANYGYTF. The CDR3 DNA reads TGTGCCACCAGGAGGATCAGAGCTAACTATGGCTACACCTTC.